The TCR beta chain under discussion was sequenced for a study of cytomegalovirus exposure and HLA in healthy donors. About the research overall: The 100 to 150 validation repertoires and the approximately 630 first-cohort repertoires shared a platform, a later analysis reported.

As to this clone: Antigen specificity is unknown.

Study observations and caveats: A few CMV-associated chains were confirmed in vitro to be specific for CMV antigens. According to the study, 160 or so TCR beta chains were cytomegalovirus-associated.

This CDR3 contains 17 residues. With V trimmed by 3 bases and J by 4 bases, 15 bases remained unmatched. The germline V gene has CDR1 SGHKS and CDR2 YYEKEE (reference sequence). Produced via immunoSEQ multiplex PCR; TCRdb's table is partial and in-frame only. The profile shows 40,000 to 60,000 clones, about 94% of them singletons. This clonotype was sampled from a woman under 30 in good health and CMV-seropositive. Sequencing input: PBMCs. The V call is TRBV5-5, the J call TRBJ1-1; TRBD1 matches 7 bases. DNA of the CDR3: TGTGCCAGCAGCTCCTATATATCCCAGGGGGGCAGCACTGAAGCTTTCTTT. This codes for CASSSYISQGGSTEAFF. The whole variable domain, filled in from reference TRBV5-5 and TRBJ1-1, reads DAGVTQSPTHLIKTRGQQVTLRCSPISGHKSVSWYQQVLGQGPQFIFQYYEKEERGRGNFPDRFSARQFPNYSSELNVNALLLGDSALYLCASSSYISQGGSTEAFFGQGTRLTVV.